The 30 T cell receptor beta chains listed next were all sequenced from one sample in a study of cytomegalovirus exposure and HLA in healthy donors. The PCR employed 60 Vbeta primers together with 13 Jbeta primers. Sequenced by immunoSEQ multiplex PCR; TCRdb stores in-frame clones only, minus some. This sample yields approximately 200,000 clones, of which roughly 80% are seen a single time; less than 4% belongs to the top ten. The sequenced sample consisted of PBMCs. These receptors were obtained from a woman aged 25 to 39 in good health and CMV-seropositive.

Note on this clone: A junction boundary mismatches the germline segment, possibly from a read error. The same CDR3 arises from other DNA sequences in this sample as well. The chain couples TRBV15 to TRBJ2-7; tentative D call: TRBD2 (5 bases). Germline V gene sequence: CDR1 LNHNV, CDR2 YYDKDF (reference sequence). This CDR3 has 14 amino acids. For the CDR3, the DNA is TGTGCCACCAGCAGAGGGACTTCGGTCTACGAACAGTACTTC. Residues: CATSRGTSVYEQYF.

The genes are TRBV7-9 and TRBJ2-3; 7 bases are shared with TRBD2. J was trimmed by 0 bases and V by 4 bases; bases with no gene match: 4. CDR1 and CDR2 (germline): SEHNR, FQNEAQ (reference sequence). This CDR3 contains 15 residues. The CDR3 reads CASSSGGASTDTQYF. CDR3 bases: TGTGCCAGCAGCTCGGGGGGAGCCAGCACAGATACGCAGTATTTT.

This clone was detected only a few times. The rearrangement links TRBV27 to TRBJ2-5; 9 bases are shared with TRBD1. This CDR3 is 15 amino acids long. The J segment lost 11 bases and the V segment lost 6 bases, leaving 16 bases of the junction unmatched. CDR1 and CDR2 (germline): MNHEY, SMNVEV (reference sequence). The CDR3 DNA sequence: TGTGCCAGCAGCAATCTTCGGACAGGGGCGAGTGAGCAGTACTTC. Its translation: CASSNLRTGASEQYF.

This chain's CDR3 is CASSLGGLAEDTGELFF. The DNA of the CDR3 is TGTGCCAGCAGCTTAGGGGGACTAGCGGAAGACACCGGGGAGCTGTTTTTT. The V and J genes are TRBV11-2 and TRBJ2-2; TRBD2 agrees at 11 bases. J gave up 3 bases and V 1 base, and 4 bases lay outside the gene matches. Germline CDR1 SGHAT, CDR2 FQNNGV. This CDR3 is built from 17 residues.

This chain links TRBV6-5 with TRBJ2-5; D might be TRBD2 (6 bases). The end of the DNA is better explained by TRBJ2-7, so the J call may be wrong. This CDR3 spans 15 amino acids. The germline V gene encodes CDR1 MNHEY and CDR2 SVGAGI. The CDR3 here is CASARLGTASYEQYF. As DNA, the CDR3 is TGTGCCAGCGCCAGATTAGGGACTGCCTCCTACGAGCAGTACTTC.

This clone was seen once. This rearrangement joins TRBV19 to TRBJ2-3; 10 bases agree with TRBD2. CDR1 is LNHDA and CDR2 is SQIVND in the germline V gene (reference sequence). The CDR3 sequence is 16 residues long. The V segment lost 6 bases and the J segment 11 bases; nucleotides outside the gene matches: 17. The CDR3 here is CASSTLAGGPGSGQYF. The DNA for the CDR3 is TGTGCCAGTAGCACCTTAGCGGGAGGCCCAGGGAGTGGGCAGTATTTT.

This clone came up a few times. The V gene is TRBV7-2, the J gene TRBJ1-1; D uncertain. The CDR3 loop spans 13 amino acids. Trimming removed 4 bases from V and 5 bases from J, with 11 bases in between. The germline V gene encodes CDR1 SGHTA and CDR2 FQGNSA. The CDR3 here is CASSSDWVTEAFF. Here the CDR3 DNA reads TGTGCCAGCAGCTCGGACTGGGTAACTGAAGCTTTCTTT.

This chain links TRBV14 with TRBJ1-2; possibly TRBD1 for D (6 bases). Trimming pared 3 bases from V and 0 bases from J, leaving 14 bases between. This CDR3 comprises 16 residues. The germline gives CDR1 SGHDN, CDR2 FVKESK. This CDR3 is CASSQLGQYTNYGYTF. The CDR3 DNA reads TGTGCCAGCAGCCAGCTAGGACAGTATACTAACTATGGCTACACCTTC.

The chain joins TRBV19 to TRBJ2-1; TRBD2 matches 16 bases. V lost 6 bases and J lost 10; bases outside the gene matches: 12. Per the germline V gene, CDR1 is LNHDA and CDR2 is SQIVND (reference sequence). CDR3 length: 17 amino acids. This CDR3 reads CASSPGGTSGRAWEQFF. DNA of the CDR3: TGTGCCAGTAGCCCAGGGGGGACTAGCGGGAGGGCCTGGGAGCAGTTCTTC. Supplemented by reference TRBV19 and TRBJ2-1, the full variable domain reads DGGITQSPKYLFRKEGQNVTLSCEQNLNHDAMYWYRQDPGQGLRLIYYSQIVNDFQKGDIAEGYSVSREKKESFPLTVTSAQKNPTAFYLCASSPGGTSGRAWEQFFGPGTRLTVL.

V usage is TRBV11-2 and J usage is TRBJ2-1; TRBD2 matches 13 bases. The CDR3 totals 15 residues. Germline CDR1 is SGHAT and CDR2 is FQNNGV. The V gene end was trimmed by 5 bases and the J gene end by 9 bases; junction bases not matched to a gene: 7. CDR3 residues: CASSSTSGRAAEQFF. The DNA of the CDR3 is TGTGCCAGCAGCAGTACTAGCGGGAGGGCCGCTGAGCAGTTCTTC. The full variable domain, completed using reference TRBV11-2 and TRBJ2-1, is EAGVAQSPRYKIIEKRQSVAFWCNPISGHATLYWYQQILGQGPKLLIQFQNNGVVDDSQLPKDRFSAERLKGVDSTLKIQPAKLEDSAVYLCASSSTSGRAAEQFFGPGTRLTVL.

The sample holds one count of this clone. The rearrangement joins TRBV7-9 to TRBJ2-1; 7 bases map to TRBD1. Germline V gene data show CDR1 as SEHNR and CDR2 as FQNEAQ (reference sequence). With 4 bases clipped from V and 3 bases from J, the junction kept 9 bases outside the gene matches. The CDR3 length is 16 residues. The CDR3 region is CASSSTDREGYNEQFF. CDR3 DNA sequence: TGTGCCAGCAGCTCTACCGACAGGGAAGGCTACAATGAGCAGTTCTTC.

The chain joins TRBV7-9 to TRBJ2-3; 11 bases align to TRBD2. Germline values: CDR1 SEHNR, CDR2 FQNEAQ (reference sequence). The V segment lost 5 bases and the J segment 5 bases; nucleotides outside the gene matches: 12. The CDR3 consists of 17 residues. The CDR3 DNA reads TGTGCCAGCAGCGGTCATACTAGCGGGAGTTGGGTAGATACGCAGTATTTT. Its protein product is CASSGHTSGSWVDTQYF.

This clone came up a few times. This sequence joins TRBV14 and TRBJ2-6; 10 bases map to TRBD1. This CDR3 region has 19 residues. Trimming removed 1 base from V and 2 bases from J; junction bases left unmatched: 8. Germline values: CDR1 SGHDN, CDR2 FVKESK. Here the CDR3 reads CASSQARRQGAAGANVLTF. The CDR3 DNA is TGTGCCAGCAGCCAAGCGCGGAGACAGGGGGCGGCTGGGGCCAACGTCCTGACTTTC.

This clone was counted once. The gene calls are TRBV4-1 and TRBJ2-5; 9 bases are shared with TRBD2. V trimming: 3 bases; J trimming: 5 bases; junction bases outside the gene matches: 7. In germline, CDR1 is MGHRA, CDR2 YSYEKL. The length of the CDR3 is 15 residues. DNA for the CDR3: TGCGCCAGCAGCCACAATAGCGGGAGCGTCGAGACCCAGTACTTC. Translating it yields CASSHNSGSVETQYF.

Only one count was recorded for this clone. The CDR3 is CATLSPGGGNQPQHF. The CDR3 nucleotides read TGTGCCACCCTATCCCCAGGGGGAGGCAATCAGCCCCAGCATTTT. The genes are TRBV19 and TRBJ1-5, with TRBD1 matching 7 bases. This CDR3 has 15 amino acids. Germline trimming cut 10 bases from V and 2 bases from J; bases unmatched to any gene: 11. Germline V gene data show CDR1 as LNHDA and CDR2 as SQIVND (reference sequence).

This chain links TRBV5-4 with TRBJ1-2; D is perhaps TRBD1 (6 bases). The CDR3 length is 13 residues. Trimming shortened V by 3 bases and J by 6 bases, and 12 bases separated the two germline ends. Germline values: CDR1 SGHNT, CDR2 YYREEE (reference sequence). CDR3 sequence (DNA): TGTGCCAGCAGCTCAACCCCAGGGGATGGCTACACCTTC. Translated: CASSSTPGDGYTF.

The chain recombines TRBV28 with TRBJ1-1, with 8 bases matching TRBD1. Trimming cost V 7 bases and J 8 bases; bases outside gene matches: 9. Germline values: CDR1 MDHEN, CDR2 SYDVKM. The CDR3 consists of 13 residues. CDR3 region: CASTKIPGGEAFF. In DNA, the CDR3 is TGTGCCAGCACTAAAATCCCAGGGGGCGAAGCTTTCTTT.

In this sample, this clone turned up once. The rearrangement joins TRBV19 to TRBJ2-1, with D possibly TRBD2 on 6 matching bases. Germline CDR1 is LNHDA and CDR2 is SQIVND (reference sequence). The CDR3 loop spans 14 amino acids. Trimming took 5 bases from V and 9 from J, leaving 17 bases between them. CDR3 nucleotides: TGTGCCAGTAGTTCCCTAAGGGCGGGACCTGAGCAGTTCTTC. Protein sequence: CASSSLRAGPEQFF. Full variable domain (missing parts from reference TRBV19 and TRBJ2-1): DGGITQSPKYLFRKEGQNVTLSCEQNLNHDAMYWYRQDPGQGLRLIYYSQIVNDFQKGDIAEGYSVSREKKESFPLTVTSAQKNPTAFYLCASSSLRAGPEQFFGPGTRLTVL.

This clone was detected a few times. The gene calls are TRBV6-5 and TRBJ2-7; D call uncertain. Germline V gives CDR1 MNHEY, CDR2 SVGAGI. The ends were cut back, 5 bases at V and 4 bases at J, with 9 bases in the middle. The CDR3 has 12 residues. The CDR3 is CASSVLSYEQYF. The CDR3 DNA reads TGTGCCAGCAGTGTCCTATCTTACGAGCAGTACTTC.

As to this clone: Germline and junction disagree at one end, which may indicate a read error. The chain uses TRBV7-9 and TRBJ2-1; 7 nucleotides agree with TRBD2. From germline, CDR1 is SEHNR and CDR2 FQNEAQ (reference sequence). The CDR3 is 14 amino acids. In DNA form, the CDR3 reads TGTTCCAGCAGCTTTGGACTAGCCTACAATGAGCAGTTCTTC. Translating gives CSSSFGLAYNEQFF.

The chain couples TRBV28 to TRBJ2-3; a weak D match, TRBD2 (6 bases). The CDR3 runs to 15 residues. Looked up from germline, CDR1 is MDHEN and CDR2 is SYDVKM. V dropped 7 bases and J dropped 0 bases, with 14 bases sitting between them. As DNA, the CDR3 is TGTGCCAGCAAGGCGGGGTTTTCAAGCACAGATACGCAGTATTTT. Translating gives CASKAGFSSTDTQYF.

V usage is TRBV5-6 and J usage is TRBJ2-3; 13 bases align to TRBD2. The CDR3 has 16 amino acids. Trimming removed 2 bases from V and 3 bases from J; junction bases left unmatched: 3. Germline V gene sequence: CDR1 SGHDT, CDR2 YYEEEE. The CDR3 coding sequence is TGTGCCAGCAGCTTCTCACTAGCGGGAGGGACAGATACGCAGTATTTT. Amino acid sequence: CASSFSLAGGTDTQYF.

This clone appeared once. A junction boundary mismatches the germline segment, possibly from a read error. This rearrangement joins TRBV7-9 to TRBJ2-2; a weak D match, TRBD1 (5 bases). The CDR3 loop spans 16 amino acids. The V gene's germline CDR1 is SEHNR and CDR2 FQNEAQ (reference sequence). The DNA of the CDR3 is TGTTCCAGCAGCCCCCGACAGAACGCGAACACCGGGGAGCTGTTTTTT. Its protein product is CSSSPRQNANTGELFF. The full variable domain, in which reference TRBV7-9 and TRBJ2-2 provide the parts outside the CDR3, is DTGVSQNPRHKITKRGQNVTFRCDPISEHNRLYWYRQTLGQGPEFLTYFQNEAQLEKSRLLSDRFSAERPKGSFSTLEIQRTEQGDSAMYLCSSSPRQNANTGELFFGEGSRLTVL.

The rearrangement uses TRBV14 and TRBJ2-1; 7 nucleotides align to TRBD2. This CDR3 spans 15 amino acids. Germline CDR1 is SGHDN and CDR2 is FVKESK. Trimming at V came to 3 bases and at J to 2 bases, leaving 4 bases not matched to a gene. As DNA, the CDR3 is TGTGCCAGCAGCCATATAGCGGGTACCTACAATGAGCAGTTCTTC. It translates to CASSHIAGTYNEQFF.

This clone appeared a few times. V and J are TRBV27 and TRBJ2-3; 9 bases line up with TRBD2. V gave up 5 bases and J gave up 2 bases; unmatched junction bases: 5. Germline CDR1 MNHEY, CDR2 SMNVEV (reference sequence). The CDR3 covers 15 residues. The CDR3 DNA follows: TGTGCCAGCAGTATGGTAGCGGGGGTCACAGATACGCAGTATTTT. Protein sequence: CASSMVAGVTDTQYF.

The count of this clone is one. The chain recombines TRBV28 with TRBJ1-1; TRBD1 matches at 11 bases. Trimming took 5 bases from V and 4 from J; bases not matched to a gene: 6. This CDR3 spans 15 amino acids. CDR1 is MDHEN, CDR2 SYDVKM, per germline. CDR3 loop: CASSPDRGLGTEAFF. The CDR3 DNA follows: TGTGCCAGCAGTCCGGACAGGGGGCTGGGCACTGAAGCTTTCTTT.

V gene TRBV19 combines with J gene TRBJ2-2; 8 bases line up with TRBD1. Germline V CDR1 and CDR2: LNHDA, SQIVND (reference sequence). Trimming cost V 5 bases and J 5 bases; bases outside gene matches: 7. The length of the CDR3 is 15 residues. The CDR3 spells CASSPGQGPTGELFF. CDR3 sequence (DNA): TGTGCCAGTAGTCCCGGACAGGGACCAACCGGGGAGCTGTTTTTT. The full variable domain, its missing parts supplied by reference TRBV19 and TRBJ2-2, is DGGITQSPKYLFRKEGQNVTLSCEQNLNHDAMYWYRQDPGQGLRLIYYSQIVNDFQKGDIAEGYSVSREKKESFPLTVTSAQKNPTAFYLCASSPGQGPTGELFFGEGSRLTVL.

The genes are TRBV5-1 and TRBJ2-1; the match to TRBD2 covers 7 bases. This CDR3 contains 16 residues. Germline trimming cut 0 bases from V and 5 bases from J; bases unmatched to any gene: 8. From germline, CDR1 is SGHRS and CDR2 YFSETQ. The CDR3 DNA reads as TGCGCCAGCAGCTTGGATAGGGCGGGAGCTAACAATGAGCAGTTCTTC. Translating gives CASSLDRAGANNEQFF.

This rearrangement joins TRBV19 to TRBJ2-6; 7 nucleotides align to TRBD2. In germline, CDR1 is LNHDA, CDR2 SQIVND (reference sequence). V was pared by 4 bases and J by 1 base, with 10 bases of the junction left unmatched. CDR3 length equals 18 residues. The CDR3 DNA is TGTGCCAGTAGTAATTTGCGCGGGAGTGGTTCTGGGGCCAACGTCCTGACTTTC. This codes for CASSNLRGSGSGANVLTF.

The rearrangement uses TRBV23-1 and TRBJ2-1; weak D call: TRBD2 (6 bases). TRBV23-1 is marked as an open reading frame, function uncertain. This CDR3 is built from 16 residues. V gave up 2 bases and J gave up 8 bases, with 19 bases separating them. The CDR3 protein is CASSQDQRVLGDEQFF. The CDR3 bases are TGCGCCAGCAGTCAAGACCAGCGGGTTTTAGGGGATGAGCAGTTCTTC.